Shown below are 21 T cell receptor beta chains from a single sample sequenced in a study of blood T cell repertoires in COVID-19. The method was immunoSEQ multiplex PCR; TCRdb's version includes in-frame clones alone and lacks a portion of them. Of over 85,000 clones in the sample, around 86% were seen once. The sequenced material came from peripheral blood. Receptor source: a human donor in a cohort sampled during active COVID-19.

This chain links TRBV28 with TRBJ2-3; D is unresolved. Germline assignment: CDR1 MDHEN and CDR2 SYDVKM. This CDR3 is 14 amino acids long. V shed 7 bases and J shed 4 bases, with 15 bases lying between them. CDR3 protein: CASINSGEADTQYF. Written as DNA, the CDR3 is TGTGCCAGCATCAATTCGGGTGAGGCAGATACGCAGTATTTT.

The chain carries TRBV5-3 and TRBJ1-2; 8 bases agree with TRBD1. TRBV5-3 is reported as an ORF; its role is uncertain. The CDR3 loop spans 14 amino acids. V dropped 5 bases and J dropped 7; count of bases not matched to a gene: 10. CDR3 sequence: CARSPDDRGGGYTF. The CDR3 nucleotides read TGTGCCAGAAGTCCGGACGACAGGGGCGGTGGCTACACCTTC.

The chain carries TRBV5-8 and TRBJ2-1; perhaps TRBD2 as D (5 bases). V gave up 0 bases and J gave up 14 bases, with 9 bases separating them. The germline V gene has CDR1 SGHTS and CDR2 YDEGEE. CDR3 length: 11 amino acids. Here the CDR3 reads CASSLALAKFF. The CDR3 DNA sequence: TGTGCCAGCAGCTTGGCCCTAGCTAAGTTCTTC. Based on the CDR3 plus reference TRBV5-8 and TRBJ2-1, the full variable domain is EAGVTQSPTHLIKTRGQQATLRCSPISGHTSVYWYQQALGLGLQFLLWYDEGEERNRGNFPPRFSGRQFPNYSSELNVNALELEDSALYLCASSLALAKFFGPGTRLTVL.

This clone came up a few times. V is TRBV6-1 and J is TRBJ2-1; D unresolved. CDR3 length: 14 amino acids. Germline-derived CDR1 and CDR2 are MNHNS and SASEGT. Trimming pared 2 bases from V and 7 bases from J, leaving 12 bases between. The CDR3 protein is CASSEQALGNEQFF. The CDR3, as DNA: TGTGCCAGCAGTGAACAGGCCCTTGGGAATGAGCAGTTCTTC.

The chain couples TRBV27 to TRBJ1-1; 8 nucleotides line up with TRBD1. Trimming took 4 bases from V and 11 from J; bases not matched to a gene: 6. CDR1 is MNHEY, CDR2 SMNVEV, per germline (reference sequence). The length of the CDR3 is 12 residues. In DNA form, the CDR3 reads TGTGCCAGCAGTTCGAACAGGGGGGTGGCTTTCTTT. Protein product: CASSSNRGVAFF.

Regarding this clone: Distinct nucleotide sequences in the sample also encode this CDR3. This chain links TRBV28 with TRBJ2-7; TRBD2 might be the D (5 bases). Trimming removed 2 bases at V and 3 bases at J, with 5 bases between. CDR1 is MDHEN, CDR2 SYDVKM, per germline. The CDR3 runs to 12 residues. CDR3 nucleotide sequence: TGTGCCAGCAGTTTAAGCGGCTACGAGCAGTACTTC. This codes for CASSLSGYEQYF.

This clone was seen once. V usage is TRBV29-1 and J usage is TRBJ2-1; 9 bases agree with TRBD1. The CDR3 spans 14 residues. CDR1 SQVTM and CDR2 ANQGSEA come from the germline V gene. Trimming removed 3 bases from V and 5 bases from J; junction bases left unmatched: 5. CDR3 in amino acids: CSVDRDRVNNEQFF. CDR3 DNA: TGCAGCGTTGACAGGGACAGGGTTAACAATGAGCAGTTCTTC.

This clone was recorded once. The chain joins TRBV18 to TRBJ2-1, with 10 positions matching TRBD2. Trimming cost V 4 bases and J 4 bases; bases outside gene matches: 22. There are 21 residues in the CDR3. Germline-derived CDR1 and CDR2 are KGHSH and LQKENI. CDR3 residues: CASSLRLAGGAPMSQYNEQFF. CDR3 sequence (DNA): TGTGCCAGCTCACTCAGATTAGCGGGAGGCGCGCCTATGAGCCAATACAATGAGCAGTTCTTC.

This clone was recorded once. The chain is built from TRBV7-3 and TRBJ2-3, with D tentatively TRBD1 (5 bases). The germline V gene has CDR1 SGHTA and CDR2 FQGTGA. V lost 5 bases and J 2 bases, leaving 11 bases between the germline ends. CDR3 length: 14 residues. This CDR3 reads CASSAPGNTDTQYF. CDR3 sequence (DNA): TGTGCCAGCAGCGCTCCAGGGAACACAGATACGCAGTATTTT.

The chain is built from TRBV27 and TRBJ2-2; 7 bases are shared with TRBD2. Per the germline V gene, CDR1 is MNHEY and CDR2 is SMNVEV (reference sequence). There are 17 residues in the CDR3. The trim removed 7 bases at V and 6 bases at J, leaving 17 bases unmatched. The CDR3 sequence is CASMIQTSSYPAGELFF. DNA for the CDR3: TGTGCCAGCATGATACAGACTAGCAGTTATCCTGCCGGGGAGCTGTTTTTT.

This sequence joins TRBV28 and TRBJ1-1, with D tentatively TRBD1 (6 bases). The CDR3 is 16 residues long. Trimming took 6 bases from V and 7 from J, leaving 24 bases between them. CDR1 is MDHEN, CDR2 SYDVKM, per germline. CDR3 nucleotide sequence: TGTGCCAGCAGCCCCATGACAGACCAGAAAGGGGGTGAAGCTTTCTTT. Its translation is CASSPMTDQKGGEAFF.

The rearrangement uses TRBV5-6 and TRBJ1-1, with 9 bases identical to TRBD1. Germline CDR1 is SGHDT and CDR2 is YYEEEE. V dropped 3 bases and J dropped 1; count of bases not matched to a gene: 7. The CDR3 loop spans 16 amino acids. CDR3 DNA: TGTGCCAGCAGCTCCTCCGGGACAGGGCGGAACACTGAAGCTTTCTTT. Amino acid sequence: CASSSSGTGRNTEAFF. The full variable domain, its missing parts supplied by reference TRBV5-6 and TRBJ1-1, is DAGVTQSPTHLIKTRGQQVTLRCSPKSGHDTVSWYQQALGQGPQFIFQYYEEEERQRGNFPDRFSGHQFPNYSSELNVNALLLGDSALYLCASSSSGTGRNTEAFFGQGTRLTVV.

This sequence joins TRBV30 and TRBJ2-1; no definite D call. The CDR3 is 13 amino acids. The V gene lost 2 bases and the J gene lost 7 bases, with 12 bases spanning the gap. From germline, CDR1 is GTSNPN and CDR2 SVGIG (reference sequence). This CDR3 is CAWSLWSRNEQFF. In DNA, the CDR3 is TGTGCCTGGAGTTTGTGGAGTCGGAATGAGCAGTTCTTC.

The V gene is TRBV28, the J gene TRBJ1-1, with no clear D. The CDR3 is 12 amino acids. Between the trimmed V and J ends, which lost 6 bases and 1 base, there was a span of 6 bases. The germline V gene encodes CDR1 MDHEN and CDR2 SYDVKM. The CDR3 region is CASSTSNTEAFF. DNA of the CDR3: TGTGCCAGCAGCACTTCGAACACTGAAGCTTTCTTT.

The chain links TRBV15 to TRBJ2-7, with 7 bases lining up with TRBD2. Germline assignment: CDR1 LNHNV and CDR2 YYDKDF (reference sequence). Trimming removed 1 base from V and 0 bases from J; junction bases left unmatched: 6. This CDR3 spans 16 amino acids. CDR3 DNA sequence: TGTGCCACCAGCAGAGGAGGCGGCGGGAGCTCCTACGAGCAGTACTTC. Protein product: CATSRGGGGSSYEQYF. The whole variable domain, remainder taken from reference TRBV15 and TRBJ2-7, is DAMVIQNPRYQVTQFGKPVTLSCSQTLNHNVMYWYQQKSSQAPKLLFHYYDKDFNNEADTPDNFQSRRPNTSFCFLDIRSPGLGDTAMYLCATSRGGGGSSYEQYFGPGTRLTVT.

The genes are TRBV29-1 and TRBJ2-1; 11 positions match TRBD2. CDR1 and CDR2 from the germline V gene are SQVTM and ANQGSEA. The CDR3 contains 13 residues. Trimming took 7 bases from V and 9 from J; bases not matched to a gene: 8. CDR3 sequence reads: CSANSGRVGEQFF. CDR3 nucleotide sequence: TGCAGCGCTAATAGCGGGAGGGTTGGTGAGCAGTTCTTC.

This clone has a single count. The CDR3 here is CASSRAGGPSPPFF. The CDR3 region has the DNA TGTGCCAGCAGTCGGGCGGGAGGGCCCTCCCCCCCGTTCTTC. V usage is TRBV27 and J usage is TRBJ2-1; 9 positions agree with TRBD2. V was clipped by 5 bases and J by 15 bases; unmatched bases: 14. The CDR3 length is 14 residues. Germline V lookup: CDR1 MNHEY, CDR2 SMNVEV (reference sequence).

The rearrangement links TRBV7-9 to TRBJ2-1; a possible D gene is TRBD2 (5 bases). Between the trimmed V and J ends, which lost 6 bases and 6 bases, there was a span of 15 bases. The CDR3 runs to 14 residues. Germline loops: CDR1 SEHNR, CDR2 FQNEAQ (reference sequence). CDR3 residues: CASRGSGAINEQFF. CDR3 coding DNA: TGTGCCAGCAGGGGCAGCGGAGCTATCAATGAGCAGTTCTTC.

This chain links TRBV28 with TRBJ2-5; D is possibly TRBD2 (6 bases). Trimming took 8 bases from V and 5 from J, leaving 24 bases between them. This CDR3 spans 16 amino acids. The germline CDR1 and CDR2 sequences are MDHEN and SYDVKM. CDR3 in DNA: TGTGCCAGCTTACGAAGCGGGCGCACCCTGGGGGAGACCCAGTACTTC. Protein product: CASLRSGRTLGETQYF.

V gene TRBV6-5 combines with J gene TRBJ2-7, with a possible D match to TRBD2 (8 bases). Trimming removed 11 bases at V and 3 bases at J, with 23 bases between. Germline V gene sequence: CDR1 MNHEY, CDR2 SVGAGI. The CDR3 sequence is 15 residues long. CDR3 DNA: TGTGCCTCTCGGGAGGGACAGCTTACCTTCTACGAGCAGTACTTC. Its protein is CASREGQLTFYEQYF.

V usage is TRBV6-6 and J usage is TRBJ1-1; possible D gene TRBD1, 6 bases. V was shortened by 4 bases and J by 1 base, with 10 bases between the two germline ends. Germline V lookup: CDR1 MNHNY, CDR2 SVGAGI (reference sequence). The CDR3 sequence is 14 residues long. CDR3 sequence reads: CASSLAGANTEAFF. The CDR3 bases are TGTGCCAGCAGTTTGGCAGGGGCGAACACTGAAGCTTTCTTT.